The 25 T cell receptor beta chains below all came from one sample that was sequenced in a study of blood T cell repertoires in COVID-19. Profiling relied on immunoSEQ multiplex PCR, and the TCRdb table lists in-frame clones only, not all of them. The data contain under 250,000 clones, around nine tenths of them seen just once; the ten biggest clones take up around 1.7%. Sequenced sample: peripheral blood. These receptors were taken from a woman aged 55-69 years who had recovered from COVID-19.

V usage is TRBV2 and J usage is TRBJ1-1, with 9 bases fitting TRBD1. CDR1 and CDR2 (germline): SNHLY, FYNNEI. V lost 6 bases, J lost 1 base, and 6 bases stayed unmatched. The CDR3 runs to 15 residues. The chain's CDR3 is CASRKGQGGNTEAFF. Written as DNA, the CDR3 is TGTGCCAGCAGGAAGGGACAGGGAGGGAACACTGAAGCTTTCTTT.

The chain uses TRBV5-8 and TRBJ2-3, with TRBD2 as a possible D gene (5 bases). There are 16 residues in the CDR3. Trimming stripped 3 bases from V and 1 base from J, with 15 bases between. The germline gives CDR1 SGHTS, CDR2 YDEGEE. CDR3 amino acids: CASSSNVLARTDTQYF. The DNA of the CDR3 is TGTGCCAGCAGCTCGAACGTGCTAGCCCGCACAGATACGCAGTATTTT.

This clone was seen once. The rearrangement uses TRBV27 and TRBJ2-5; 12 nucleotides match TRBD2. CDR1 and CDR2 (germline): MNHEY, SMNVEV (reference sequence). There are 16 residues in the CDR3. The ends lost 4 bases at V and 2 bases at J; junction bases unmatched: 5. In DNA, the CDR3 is TGTGCCAGCAGTTCTTGGACTAGCGGGGATCAAGAGACCCAGTACTTC. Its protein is CASSSWTSGDQETQYF.

CDR3 amino acids: CASSLARLAAGWTDTQYF. CDR3 in DNA: TGTGCCAGCAGCTTAGCCCGTCTCGCCGCGGGGTGGACAGATACGCAGTATTTT. V gene TRBV7-8 combines with J gene TRBJ2-3; D is possibly TRBD2 (6 bases). Between the trimmed V and J ends, which lost 0 bases and 3 bases, there was a span of 19 bases. Germline V lookup: CDR1 SGHVS, CDR2 FQNEAQ. CDR3 length: 18 residues. Drawing the rest from reference TRBV7-8 and TRBJ2-3, the complete variable domain is GAGVSQSPRYKVAKRGQDVALRCDPISGHVSLFWYQQALGQGPEFLTYFQNEAQLDKSGLPSDRFFAERPEGSVSTLKIQRTQQEDSAVYLCASSLARLAAGWTDTQYFGPGTRLTVL.

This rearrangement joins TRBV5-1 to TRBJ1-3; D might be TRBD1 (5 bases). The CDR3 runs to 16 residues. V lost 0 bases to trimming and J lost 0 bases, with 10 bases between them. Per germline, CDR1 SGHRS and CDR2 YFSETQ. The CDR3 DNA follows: TGCGCCAGCAGCTTGGACAGGCTAAGCTCTGGAAACACCATATATTTT. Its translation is CASSLDRLSSGNTIYF.

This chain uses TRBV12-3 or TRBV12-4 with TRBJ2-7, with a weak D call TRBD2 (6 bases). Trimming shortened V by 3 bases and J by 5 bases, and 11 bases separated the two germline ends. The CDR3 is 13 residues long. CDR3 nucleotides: TGTGCCAGCAGTTTTGGCAGGGAGGACGAGCAGTACTTC. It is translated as CASSFGREDEQYF.

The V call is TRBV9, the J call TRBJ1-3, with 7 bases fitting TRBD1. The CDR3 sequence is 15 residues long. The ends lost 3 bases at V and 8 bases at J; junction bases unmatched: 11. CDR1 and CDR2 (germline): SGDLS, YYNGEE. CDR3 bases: TGTGCCAGCAGCGCCATGACAGGGACCGCGGACACCATATATTTT. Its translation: CASSAMTGTADTIYF.

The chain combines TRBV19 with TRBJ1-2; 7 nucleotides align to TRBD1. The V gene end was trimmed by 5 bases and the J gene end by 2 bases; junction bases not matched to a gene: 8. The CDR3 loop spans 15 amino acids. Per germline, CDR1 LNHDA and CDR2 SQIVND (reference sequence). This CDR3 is CASSPPTGWNYGYTF. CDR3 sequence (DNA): TGTGCCAGTAGTCCCCCGACAGGGTGGAACTATGGCTACACCTTC. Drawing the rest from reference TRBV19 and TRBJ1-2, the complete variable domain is DGGITQSPKYLFRKEGQNVTLSCEQNLNHDAMYWYRQDPGQGLRLIYYSQIVNDFQKGDIAEGYSVSREKKESFPLTVTSAQKNPTAFYLCASSPPTGWNYGYTFGSGTRLTVV.

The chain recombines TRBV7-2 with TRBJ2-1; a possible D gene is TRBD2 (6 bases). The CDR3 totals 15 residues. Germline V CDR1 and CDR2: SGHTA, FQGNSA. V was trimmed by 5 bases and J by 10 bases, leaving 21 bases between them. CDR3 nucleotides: TGTGCCAGCAGCATTGATCTAGGCAGGGCGGGAGAGCAGTTCTTC. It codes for CASSIDLGRAGEQFF. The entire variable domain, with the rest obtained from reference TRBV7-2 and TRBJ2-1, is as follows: GAGVSQSPSNKVTEKGKDVELRCDPISGHTALYWYRQSLGQGLEFLIYFQGNSAPDKSGLPSDRFSAERTGGSVSTLTIQRTQQEDSAVYLCASSIDLGRAGEQFFGPGTRLTVL.

Here the CDR3 DNA reads TGTGCCAGCAGCGTAGTGGGCCACACCGGGGAGCTGTTTTTT. This codes for CASSVVGHTGELFF. The chain couples TRBV9 to TRBJ2-2; D unresolved. V dropped 0 bases and J dropped 3 bases, with 6 bases sitting between them. The CDR3 runs to 14 residues. The germline CDR1 and CDR2 sequences are SGDLS and YYNGEE. The full variable domain, rest sourced from reference TRBV9 and TRBJ2-2, is DSGVTQTPKHLITATGQRVTLRCSPRSGDLSVYWYQQSLDQGLQFLIQYYNGEERAKGNILERFSAQQFPDLHSELNLSSLELGDSALYFCASSVVGHTGELFFGEGSRLTVL.

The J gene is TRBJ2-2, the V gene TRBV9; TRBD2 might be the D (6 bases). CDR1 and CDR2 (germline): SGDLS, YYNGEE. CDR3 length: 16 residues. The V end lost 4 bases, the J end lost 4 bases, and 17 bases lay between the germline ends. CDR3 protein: CASSPFGDFSTGELFF. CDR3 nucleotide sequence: TGTGCCAGCAGCCCCTTTGGGGACTTTTCCACCGGGGAGCTGTTTTTT.

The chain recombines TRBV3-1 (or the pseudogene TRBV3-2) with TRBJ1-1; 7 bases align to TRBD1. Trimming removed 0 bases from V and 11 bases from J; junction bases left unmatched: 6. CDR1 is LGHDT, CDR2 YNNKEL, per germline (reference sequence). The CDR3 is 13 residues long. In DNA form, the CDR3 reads TGTGCCAGCAGCCAAGAAGCGAGGGGACAGGCTTTCTTT. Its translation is CASSQEARGQAFF.

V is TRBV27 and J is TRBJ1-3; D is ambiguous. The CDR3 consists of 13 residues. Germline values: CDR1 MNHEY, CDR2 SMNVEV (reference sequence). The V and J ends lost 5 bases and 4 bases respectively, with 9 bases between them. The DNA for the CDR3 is TGTGCCAGCAGTGAGATATTGGGAAACACCATATATTTT. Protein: CASSEILGNTIYF.

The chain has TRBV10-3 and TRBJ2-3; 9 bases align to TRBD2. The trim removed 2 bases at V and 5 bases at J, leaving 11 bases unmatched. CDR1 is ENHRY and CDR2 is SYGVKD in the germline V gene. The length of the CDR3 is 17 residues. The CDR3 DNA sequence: TGTGCCATCAGTGAGACTGGCGGGGGGGCGATGATAGATACGCAGTATTTT. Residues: CAISETGGGAMIDTQYF.

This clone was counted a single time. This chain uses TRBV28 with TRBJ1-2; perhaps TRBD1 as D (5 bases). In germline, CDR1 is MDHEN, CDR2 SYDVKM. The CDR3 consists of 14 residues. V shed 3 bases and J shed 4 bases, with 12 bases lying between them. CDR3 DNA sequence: TGTGCCAGCAGTTTCGTCGGGGGGGGCTATGGCTACACCTTC. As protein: CASSFVGGGYGYTF.

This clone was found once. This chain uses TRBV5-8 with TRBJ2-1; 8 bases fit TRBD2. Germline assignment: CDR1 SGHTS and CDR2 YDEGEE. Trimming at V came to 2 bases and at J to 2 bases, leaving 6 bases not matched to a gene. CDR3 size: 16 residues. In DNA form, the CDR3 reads TGTGCCAGCAGCTTTTTGAGGACTAGCCCCTACAATGAGCAGTTCTTC. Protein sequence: CASSFLRTSPYNEQFF.

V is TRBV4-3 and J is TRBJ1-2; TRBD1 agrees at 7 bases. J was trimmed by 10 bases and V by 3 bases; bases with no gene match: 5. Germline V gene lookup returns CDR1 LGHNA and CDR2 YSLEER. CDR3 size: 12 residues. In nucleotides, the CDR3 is TGCGCCAGCAGCCACGAGACAGGGCCCTACACCTTC. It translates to CASSHETGPYTF.

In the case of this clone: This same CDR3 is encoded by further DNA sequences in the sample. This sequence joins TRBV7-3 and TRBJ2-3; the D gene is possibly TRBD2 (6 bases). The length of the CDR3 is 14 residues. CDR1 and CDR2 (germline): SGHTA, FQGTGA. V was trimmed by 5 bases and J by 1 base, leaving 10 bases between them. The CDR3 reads CASSQGGGTDTQYF. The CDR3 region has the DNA TGTGCCAGCAGCCAAGGAGGGGGCACAGATACGCAGTATTTT.

CDR3 DNA: TGTGCCAGCAGTTACCAGACAGGGAATTCACCCCTCCACTTT. It translates to CASSYQTGNSPLHF. The J gene is TRBJ1-6, the V gene TRBV6-5; 7 nucleotides align to TRBD1. V shed 2 bases, J shed 7 bases, and the junction held 2 bases outside the gene matches. CDR3 size: 14 residues. Germline loops: CDR1 MNHEY, CDR2 SVGAGI.

This chain's CDR3 is CASSLVWRGGAVDTQYF. DNA for the CDR3: TGTGCCAGCAGCTTGGTATGGCGGGGGGGAGCCGTAGATACGCAGTATTTT. This chain joins TRBV5-8 and TRBJ2-3; 9 bases line up with TRBD2. The CDR3 runs 17 residues. Per the germline V gene, CDR1 is SGHTS and CDR2 is YDEGEE. The V and J ends lost 0 bases and 5 bases, in that order; junction bases with no gene match: 10.

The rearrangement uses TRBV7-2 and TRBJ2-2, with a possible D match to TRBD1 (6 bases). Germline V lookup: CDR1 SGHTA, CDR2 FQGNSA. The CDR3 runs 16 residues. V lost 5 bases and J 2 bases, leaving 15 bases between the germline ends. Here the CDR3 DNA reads TGTGCCAGCAGCCCCTCTCCGGGGACAAACACCGGGGAGCTGTTTTTT. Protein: CASSPSPGTNTGELFF.

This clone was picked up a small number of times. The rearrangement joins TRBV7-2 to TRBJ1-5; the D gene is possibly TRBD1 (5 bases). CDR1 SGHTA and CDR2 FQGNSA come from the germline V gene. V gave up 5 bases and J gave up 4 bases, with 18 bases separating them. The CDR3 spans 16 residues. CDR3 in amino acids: CASSRFGGGSNQPQHF. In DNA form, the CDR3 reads TGTGCCAGCAGCCGGTTCGGGGGGGGATCTAATCAGCCCCAGCATTTT.

CDR3 bases: TGCGCCAGCGGCCTAACTGCAGGGAACTACGAGCAGTACTTC. Translation gives CASGLTAGNYEQYF. This rearrangement joins TRBV5-1 to TRBJ2-7; maybe TRBD1 (5 bases). This CDR3 has 14 residues. Germline CDR1 is SGHRS and CDR2 is YFSETQ. The V end lost 7 bases, the J end lost 3 bases, and 17 bases lay between the germline ends.

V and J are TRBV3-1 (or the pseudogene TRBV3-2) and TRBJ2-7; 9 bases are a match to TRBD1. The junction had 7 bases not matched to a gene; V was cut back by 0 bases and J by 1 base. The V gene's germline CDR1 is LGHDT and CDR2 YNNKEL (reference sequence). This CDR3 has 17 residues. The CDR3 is CASSQEGTGRRSYEQYF. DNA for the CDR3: TGTGCCAGCAGCCAAGAGGGGACAGGGAGAAGATCCTACGAGCAGTACTTC.

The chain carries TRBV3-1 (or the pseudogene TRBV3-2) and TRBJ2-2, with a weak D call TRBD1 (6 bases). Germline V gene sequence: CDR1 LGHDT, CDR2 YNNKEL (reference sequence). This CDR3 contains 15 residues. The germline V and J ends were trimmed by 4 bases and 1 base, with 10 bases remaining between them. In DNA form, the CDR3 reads TGTGCCAGCAGCCGGCAGACAGGGAACACCGGGGAGCTGTTTTTT. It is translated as CASSRQTGNTGELFF.